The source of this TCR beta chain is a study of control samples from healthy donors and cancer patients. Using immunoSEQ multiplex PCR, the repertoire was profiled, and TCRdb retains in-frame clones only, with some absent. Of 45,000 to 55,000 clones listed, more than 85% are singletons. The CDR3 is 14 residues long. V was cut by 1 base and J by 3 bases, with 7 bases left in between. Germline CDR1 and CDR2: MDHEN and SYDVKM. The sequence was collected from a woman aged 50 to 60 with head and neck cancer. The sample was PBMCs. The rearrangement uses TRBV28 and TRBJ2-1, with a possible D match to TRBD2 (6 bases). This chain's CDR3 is CASSLLEGYNEQFF. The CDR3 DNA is TGTGCCAGCAGTTTATTGGAGGGCTACAATGAGCAGTTCTTC.